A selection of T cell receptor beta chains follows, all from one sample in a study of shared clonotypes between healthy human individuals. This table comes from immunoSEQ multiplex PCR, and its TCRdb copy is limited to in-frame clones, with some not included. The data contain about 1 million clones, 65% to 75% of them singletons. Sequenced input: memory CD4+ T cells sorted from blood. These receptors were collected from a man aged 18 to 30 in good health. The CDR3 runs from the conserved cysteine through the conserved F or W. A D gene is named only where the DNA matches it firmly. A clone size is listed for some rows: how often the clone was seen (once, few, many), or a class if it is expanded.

CASTPQPSSYEQYF TGCGCCAGCACCCCCCAGCCATCCTCCTACGAGCAGTACTTC TRBV5-1 - TRBJ2-7 -
CSARGDRGRHF TGCAGTGCTAGAGGTGACAGGGGAAGACATTTT TRBV20-1 once TRBJ1-5 TRBD1
CASSSERGPSYEQYF TGTGCCAGCAGCTCAGAACGGGGCCCGTCCTACGAGCAGTACTTC TRBV7-2 few TRBJ2-7 -
CATSPPSGAEALHF TGTGCCACCAGCCCCCCTTCGGGGGCTGAAGCCCTCCACTTT TRBV15 - TRBJ1-6 -
CAAGGSNTGELFF TGCGCCGCCGGAGGCTCCAACACCGGGGAGCTGTTTTTT TRBV5-1 - TRBJ2-2 -
CASSEGFDSSGANVLTF TGTGCCAGCAGTGAAGGCTTCGACAGCTCTGGGGCCAACGTCCTGACTTTC TRBV6-1 few TRBJ2-6 -
CASNSLGANYGYTF TGTGCCAGCAATTCGCTGGGGGCTAACTATGGCTACACCTTC TRBV28 - TRBJ1-2 -
CASRSVYNEQFF TGTGCCAGCAGGTCCGTATACAATGAGCAGTTCTTC TRBV6-5 - TRBJ2-1 -
CAWNRVRETQYF TGTGCCTGGAATAGAGTTCGGGAGACCCAGTACTTC TRBV30 - TRBJ2-5 -
CASSLTGDRNEKLFF TGTGCCAGCAGTTTGACAGGGGATAGAAATGAAAAACTGTTTTTT TRBV6-1 - TRBJ1-4 TRBD1
CASSLFRVGEQYF TGTGCCAGCAGCTTATTTCGGGTAGGCGAGCAGTACTTC TRBV7-2 - TRBJ2-7 -
CASSSGLVSYEQYF TGTGCCAGCAGCTCGGGACTAGTGTCTTACGAGCAGTACTTC TRBV7-2 once TRBJ2-7 TRBD2
CASGRLPETTGELFF TGCGCCAGCGGTAGATTACCGGAGACCACCGGGGAGCTGTTTTTT TRBV5-1 - TRBJ2-2 -
CASSLRTGQSDTQYF TGCGCCAGCAGCCTCCGGACAGGGCAGTCAGATACGCAGTATTTT TRBV5-1 few TRBJ2-3 TRBD1
CASSVTSGNTDTQYF TGTGCCAGCAGCGTAACTAGCGGGAACACAGATACGCAGTATTTT TRBV9 - TRBJ2-3 TRBD2
CATSYGDSTEAFF TGTGCCACCTCGTACGGGGACAGCACTGAAGCTTTCTTT TRBV10-3 - TRBJ1-1 TRBD1
CASSFGPAAETQYF TGTGCCAGCAGCTTCGGACCTGCTGCAGAGACCCAGTACTTC TRBV5-5 - TRBJ2-5 -
CASSGVGAQTDTQYF TGTGCCAGCAGTGGGGTGGGGGCGCAGACAGATACGCAGTATTTT TRBV6-1 - TRBJ2-3 -
CASSPIGRGGYEQYF TGTGCCAGCAGCCCTATCGGGAGGGGTGGCTACGAGCAGTACTTC TRBV6-5 - TRBJ2-7 TRBD2
CASNIGLAIDTQYF TGTGCCAGCAACATTGGACTAGCAATAGATACGCAGTATTTT TRBV5-4 - TRBJ2-3 TRBD2
CASSEGPGEKLFF TGCGCCAGCAGTGAAGGGCCGGGGGAAAAACTGTTTTTT TRBV5-1 - TRBJ1-4 -
CASSLSVAVGSYNEQFF TGTGCCAGCAGCTTGTCCGTAGCGGTAGGGTCCTACAATGAGCAGTTCTTC TRBV7-2 - TRBJ2-1 -
CAISESQAQAYGYTF TGTGCCATCAGTGAGTCACAAGCTCAGGCGTATGGCTACACCTTC TRBV10-3 - TRBJ1-2 -
CASSWRASGGAGQETQYF TGTGCCAGCAGCTGGAGGGCTAGCGGGGGGGCCGGGCAAGAGACCCAGTACTTC TRBV7-6 - TRBJ2-5 TRBD2
CASSPVNKAEQYF TGTGCCAGCTCACCGGTGAACAAGGCCGAGCAGTACTTC TRBV18 - TRBJ2-7 -
CAGQGLNTEAFF TGTGCCGGCCAGGGCTTGAACACTGAAGCTTTCTTT TRBV28 - TRBJ1-1 -
CASRSLLAGGPDIQYF TGCGCCAGCAGATCCCTACTAGCGGGAGGGCCCGACATTCAGTACTTC TRBV4-1 many TRBJ2-4 TRBD2
CASSPLGPPYEQYF TGTGCCAGCTCACCACTGGGCCCCCCCTACGAGCAGTACTTC TRBV18 once TRBJ2-7 -
CATSSLQGGNQPQHF TGTGCCACCAGCAGCCTACAGGGGGGCAATCAGCCCCAGCATTTT TRBV15 few TRBJ1-5 TRBD1
CASSETDRKETQYF TGTGCCAGCAGCGAAACTGACAGGAAAGAGACCCAGTACTTC TRBV7-8 - TRBJ2-5 -
CSADPGGATEAFF TGCAGCGCGGACCCAGGGGGCGCAACTGAAGCTTTCTTT TRBV29-1 - TRBJ1-1 TRBD1
CASSEATGANVLTF TGTGCCAGCAGTGAGGCTACTGGGGCCAACGTCCTGACTTTC TRBV27 - TRBJ2-6 -
CASSESVTGTGGASSGNTIYF TGCGCCAGCAGTGAGTCGGTTACCGGGACAGGGGGGGCCTCCTCTGGAAACACCATATATTTT TRBV10-2 - TRBJ1-3 TRBD1
CASSPTGLAGVSSNEQFF TGTGCCAGCAGCCCCACGGGACTAGCGGGAGTATCCAGCAATGAGCAGTTCTTC TRBV11-2 - TRBJ2-1 TRBD2
CASSDRGQGYGYTF TGTGCCAGCAGTGACCGGGGGCAGGGCTATGGCTACACCTTC TRBV25-1 - TRBJ1-2 -
CASSLGPRGSGANVLTF TGTGCCAGCAGCTTAGGTCCCCGAGGATCTGGTGCCAACGTCCTGACTTTC TRBV7-6 - TRBJ2-6 -
CASSYQTGRNEQFF TGTGCCAGTAGTTATCAGACAGGTCGCAATGAGCAGTTCTTC TRBV19 - TRBJ2-1 -
CASSPGTSSNYEQYF TGCGCCAGCAGCCCAGGGACCTCATCCAACTACGAGCAGTACTTC TRBV5-1 - TRBJ2-7 -